This TCR beta chain was found in a study of OX40 agonist ivuxolimab in advanced cancers. Study background: Intravenous ivuxolimab was administered to patients every 2 weeks at 0.01 to 10 mg/kg.

The method was immunoSEQ multiplex PCR; TCRdb's version includes in-frame clones alone and lacks a portion of them. In the table there are roughly 40,000 clones, around 84% of which are singletons. CDR3 length: 17 residues. Unmatched junction bases numbered 6, after V lost 5 bases and J lost 0 bases. In germline, CDR1 is SSHAT, CDR2 FNYEAQ (reference sequence). This TCR was sampled from an adult with an advanced solid tumor such as melanoma, head and neck, liver or kidney cancer. This chain connects TRBV7-7 to TRBJ2-2; TRBD2 matches at 10 bases. The material sequenced was CD4+ or CD8+ T cells sorted from blood, taken in a trial of the OX40 agonist ivuxolimab. The CDR3 sequence is CASSPRAGGPNTGELFF. In nucleotides, the CDR3 is TGTGCCAGCAGCCCACGAGCGGGGGGGCCGAACACCGGGGAGCTGTTTTTT. Full variable domain (remainder filled in from reference TRBV7-7 and TRBJ2-2): GAGVSQSPRYKVTKRGQDVTLRCDPISSHATLYWYQQALGQGPEFLTYFNYEAQPDKSGLPSDRFSAERPEGSISTLTIQRTEQRDSAMYRCASSPRAGGPNTGELFFGEGSRLTVL.